This T cell receptor beta chain comes out of a study of early T cells in non-severe SARS-CoV-2 infection. TCRdb called the 5' RACE reads again in MiXCR, with one record for every CDR3 protein. The sample contains under 85,000 distinct CDR3 sequences, over 10% of which appear only once. This clonotype was found many times. This CDR3 has 15 amino acids. Trimming left V 0 bases short and J 7 bases short, with 13 bases between. Sample: whole blood. The TCR comes from an adult who was a healthcare worker with PCR-confirmed SARS-CoV-2 infection or an uninfected control (not recorded which). The V gene is TRBV12-3 or TRBV12-4, the J gene TRBJ1-5, with a weak D call TRBD1 (5 bases). The CDR3 DNA follows: TGTGCCAGCAGTTTAGCCGACAGTATGGGACAGCCCCAGCATTTT. Translating gives CASSLADSMGQPQHF.